This T cell receptor (beta chain) was sequenced for a study of cytomegalovirus exposure and HLA in healthy donors. Study at large: An earlier analysis found 95 million to 140 million unique TCR beta sequences from approximately 200 million T cells.

Of note for this clone: Its antigen remains unidentified.

Amplification used 60 Vbeta primers and 13 Jbeta primers. TCRdb's table, derived via immunoSEQ multiplex PCR, lists solely in-frame clones and lacks some. The repertoire includes about 130,000 clones, 80% of them detected once, and 1.2% sits in the top ten. Participants comprised healthy donors of bone marrow. Germline V gives CDR1 SEHNR, CDR2 FQNEAQ (reference sequence). This CDR3 has 15 amino acids. The germline V and J ends were trimmed by 7 bases and 2 bases, with 17 bases remaining between them. The study's findings and limits: Reports indicated that the classifier achieved high specificity and sensitivity in diagnosing cytomegalovirus status. Links to common viral pathogens appeared, in a later analysis, for several of the most significant clusters.

The genes are TRBV7-9 and TRBJ1-2; D is unresolved. This TCR was recovered from a female donor in good health and CMV-seronegative. The specimen was PBMCs. CDR3 in DNA: TGTGCCAGCACCCCCCGGATGGGCAGAAACTATGGCTACACCTTC. Translating it yields CASTPRMGRNYGYTF. Looking up the rest from reference TRBV7-9 and TRBJ1-2 gives the full variable domain: DTGVSQNPRHKITKRGQNVTFRCDPISEHNRLYWYRQTLGQGPEFLTYFQNEAQLEKSRLLSDRFSAERPKGSFSTLEIQRTEQGDSAMYLCASTPRMGRNYGYTFGSGTRLTVV.